This TCR beta chain stems from a study of circulating and synovial CD4+ cells in juvenile arthritis. Overall study findings and caveats: Bulk blood CD4 samples held at least an order of magnitude more or fewer genomes than CPL. Some such blood samples were as oligoclonal as synovium.

Samples derive from patients with active juvenile idiopathic arthritis. Sequenced by immunoSEQ multiplex PCR; TCRdb stores in-frame clones only, minus some. The top ten hold approximately 0.19% of the sample, which has about 34,000 clones, just under 97% seen once. Of note for this clone: Its antigen is not identified.

The CDR3 loop spans 14 amino acids. Trimming cost V 7 bases and J 3 bases; bases outside gene matches: 3. In germline, CDR1 is MGHRA, CDR2 YSYEKL. The rearrangement uses TRBV4-1 and TRBJ2-3; 11 nucleotides line up with TRBD2. This sequence was found in a human donor with juvenile idiopathic arthritis. Input material: CD4+ T cells from blood. The CDR3 reads CASTTSGSTDTQYF. CDR3 nucleotides: TGCGCCAGCACCACTAGCGGGAGTACAGATACGCAGTATTTT.